Below are 5 T cell receptor beta chains sequenced from a single sample in a study of T cell responses to AZD1222 COVID-19 vaccine. Produced via immunoSEQ multiplex PCR; TCRdb's table is partial and in-frame only. Of roughly 120,000 clones in the sample, 89% are singletons; the top ten hold roughly 4.2%. The specimen comprised peripheral blood, sampled on day 0 of AZD1222 vaccination. Receptors were obtained from an adult in good health.

The chain has TRBV3-1 (or the pseudogene TRBV3-2) and TRBJ1-5; D call uncertain. This CDR3 region has 13 residues. Germline CDR1 reads LGHDT; CDR2 reads YNNKEL (reference sequence). V was pared by 0 bases and J by 6 bases, with 6 bases between. DNA of the CDR3: TGTGCCAGCAGCCAAGATGCAGGTCAGCCCCAGCATTTT. This gives the protein CASSQDAGQPQHF.

The sample holds one count of this clone. Germline is not matched at one junction end, which may reflect a read error. V and J are TRBV10-3 and TRBJ1-4; no definite D call. This CDR3 contains 14 residues. The V gene's germline CDR1 is ENHRY and CDR2 SYGVKD. In DNA form, the CDR3 reads TGTGCCATCGGTGAAAGGGAAATAGGTGAAAAACTGTTTTTT. This translates into CAIGEREIGEKLFF.

This clone was recorded only once. The chain carries TRBV28 and TRBJ1-1, with D maybe TRBD1 (6 bases). V shed 9 bases and J shed 7 bases, with 12 bases lying between them. The CDR3 has 11 amino acids. Germline-derived CDR1 and CDR2 are MDHEN and SYDVKM. CDR3: CASTDRNEAFF. Here the CDR3 DNA reads TGTGCCAGTACGGACAGAAATGAAGCTTTCTTT.

V usage is TRBV29-1 and J usage is TRBJ2-7, with a weak D call TRBD2 (6 bases). The V and J ends lost 4 bases and 2 bases respectively, with 15 bases between them. Germline CDR1 and CDR2: SQVTM and ANQGSEA. This CDR3 has 14 residues. This CDR3 is CSVVIAVRAYEQYF. The DNA of the CDR3 is TGCAGCGTTGTCATAGCGGTGAGGGCCTACGAGCAGTACTTC.

The chain links TRBV19 to TRBJ1-4, with a tentative D call TRBD1 (6 bases). The CDR3 has 15 residues. V was cut by 3 bases and J by 7 bases, with 15 bases left in between. Germline CDR1 and CDR2: LNHDA and SQIVND (reference sequence). The CDR3 nucleotides read TGTGCCAGTAGTATGCTTGGGACATCAGGTGAAAAACTGTTTTTT. Its translation is CASSMLGTSGEKLFF.